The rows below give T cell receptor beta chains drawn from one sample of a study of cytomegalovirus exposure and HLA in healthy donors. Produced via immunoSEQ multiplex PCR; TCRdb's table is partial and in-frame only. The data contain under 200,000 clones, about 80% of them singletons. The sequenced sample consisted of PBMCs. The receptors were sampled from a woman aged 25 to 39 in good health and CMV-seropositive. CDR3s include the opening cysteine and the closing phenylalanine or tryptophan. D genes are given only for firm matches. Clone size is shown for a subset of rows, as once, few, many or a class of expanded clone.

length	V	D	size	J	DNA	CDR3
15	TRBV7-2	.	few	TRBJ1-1	TGTGCCAGCAACCCAGGACAGTTAATGAACACTGAAGCTTTCTTT	CASNPGQLMNTEAFF
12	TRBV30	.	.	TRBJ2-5	TGTGCCTGGACCCCTGGGGGGGAGACCCAGTACTTC	CAWTPGGETQYF
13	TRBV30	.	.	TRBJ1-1	TGTGCCTGGAATGTACAGGGAGTTATGGGTGCTTTCTTT	CAWNVQGVMGAFF
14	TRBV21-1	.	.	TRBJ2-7	TGTGCCAGCAGCAAGACTAGCGGCCCCTACGAGCAGTACTTC	CASSKTSGPYEQYF
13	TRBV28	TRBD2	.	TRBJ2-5	TGTGCCAGTGCGACTAGCGGGGTTGAGACCCAGTACTTC	CASATSGVETQYF
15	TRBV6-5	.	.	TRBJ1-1	TGTGCCAGCAGTTACTCCAGATTTGGGAACACTGAAGCTTTCTTT	CASSYSRFGNTEAFF
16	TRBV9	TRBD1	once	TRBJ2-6	TGTGCCAGCAGCCCAGGGACAGGGGCCGGGGCCAACGTCCTGACTTTC	CASSPGTGAGANVLTF
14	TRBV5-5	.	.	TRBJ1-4	TGTGCCAGCAGCTTGGGACCAGGTGGTGAAAAACTGTTTTTT	CASSLGPGGEKLFF
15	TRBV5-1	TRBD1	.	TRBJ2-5	TGCGCCAGCAGCTCGGGACAGGGGGCGGGGGAGACCCAGTACTTC	CASSSGQGAGETQYF
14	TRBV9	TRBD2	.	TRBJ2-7	TGTGCCAGCAGCGTTAGCGGGGTGGGGGGGGAGCAGTACTTC	CASSVSGVGGEQYF
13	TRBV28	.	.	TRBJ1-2	TGTGCCTTACAGGATGGGGATCACTATGGCTACACCTTC	CALQDGDHYGYTF
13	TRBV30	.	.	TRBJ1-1	TGTGCCTGGAGCACAAGGGGGGGGACTGAAGCTTTCTTT	CAWSTRGGTEAFF
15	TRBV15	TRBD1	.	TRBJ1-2	TGTGCCACCAGCAGAAAGGGGGCGCCTAACTATGGCTACACCTTC	CATSRKGAPNYGYTF
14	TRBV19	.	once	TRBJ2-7	TGTGCCAGTAGTATAGGGGGCAACTCCTACGAGCAGTACTTC	CASSIGGNSYEQYF
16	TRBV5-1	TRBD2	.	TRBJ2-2	TGCGCCAGCAGCTCAGACGGACTAGCGGGGAGTGGGGAGCTGTTTTTT	CASSSDGLAGSGELFF
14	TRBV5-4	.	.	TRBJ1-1	TGTGCCAGCAGCTTTGGCATTAAGAACACTGAAGCTTTCTTT	CASSFGIKNTEAFF
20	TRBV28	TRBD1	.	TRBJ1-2	TGTGCCAGCAGTTCGCGAGCCTCCGGGACAGGGGGCAGAGAAGACTATGGCTACACCTTC	CASSSRASGTGGREDYGYTF
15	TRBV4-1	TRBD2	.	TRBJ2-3	TGCGCCAGCAGTTTAGGGGAGGGGAGGGTAGATACGCAGTATTTT	CASSLGEGRVDTQYF
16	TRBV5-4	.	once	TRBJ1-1	TGTGCCAGCAGCTTGTTACCATCAACTAGGAACACTGAAGCTTTCTTT	CASSLLPSTRNTEAFF
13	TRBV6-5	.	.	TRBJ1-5	TGTGCCTACCTAGACTATAGCAATCAGCCCCAGCATTTT	CAYLDYSNQPQHF
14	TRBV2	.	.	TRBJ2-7	TGTGCCAGCAGAGGACACCAAAAACTCTACGAGCAGTACTTC	CASRGHQKLYEQYF
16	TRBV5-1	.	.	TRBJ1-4	TGCGCCAGCAGCTTGGTGGCAGGGGAGTCTAATGAAAAACTGTTTTTT	CASSLVAGESNEKLFF
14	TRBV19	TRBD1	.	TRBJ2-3	TGTGCCAGTAGTACGTTGACAGGGACAGATACGCAGTATTTT	CASSTLTGTDTQYF
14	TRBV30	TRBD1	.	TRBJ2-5	TGTGCCTGGAGTTGGCCAGGGGACAGAGAGACCCAGTACTTC	CAWSWPGDRETQYF
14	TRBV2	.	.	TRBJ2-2	TGTGCCAGCATGGGGCCCGCCGGCACCGGGGAGCTGTTTTTT	CASMGPAGTGELFF
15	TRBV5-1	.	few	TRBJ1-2	TGCGCCAGCAGCCGTACGGGACAACCGTATCAAGGCTACACCTTC	CASSRTGQPYQGYTF
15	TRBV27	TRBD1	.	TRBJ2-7	TGTGCCAGCAGCCGACGGACAGGGGATTCTAACGAGCAGTACTTC	CASSRRTGDSNEQYF
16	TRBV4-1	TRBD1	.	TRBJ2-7	TGCGCCAGCAGCCAAAAAAGGACAGGGGGAACCTACGAGCAGTACTTC	CASSQKRTGGTYEQYF
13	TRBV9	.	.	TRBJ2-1	TGTGCCAGCAGCGTAGCGGCGGGACCCGAGCAGTTCTTC	CASSVAAGPEQFF
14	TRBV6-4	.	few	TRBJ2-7	TGTGCCAGCAGTGAGTCGACAGGCCCCTACGAGCAGTACTTC	CASSESTGPYEQYF
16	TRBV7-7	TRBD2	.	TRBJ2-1	TGTGCTAGCAGTCATACTAGCGGAGCGGGACACAATGAGCAGTTCTTC	CASSHTSGAGHNEQFF
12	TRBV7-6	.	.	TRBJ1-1	TGTGCCAGCCAGGGGTGGGGCACTGAAGCTTTCTTT	CASQGWGTEAFF
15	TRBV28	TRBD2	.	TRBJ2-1	TGTGCCAGCAGTTTAGTGGACGGGGGGAACGATGAGCAGTTCTTC	CASSLVDGGNDEQFF
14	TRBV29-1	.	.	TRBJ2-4	TGCAGCGTGGTCCAAGGGGTAGCCAAAAACATTCAGTACTTC	CSVVQGVAKNIQYF
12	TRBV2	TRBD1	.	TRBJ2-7	TGTGCCAGCAGGAGGGACAGGGGCGAGCAGTACTTC	CASRRDRGEQYF
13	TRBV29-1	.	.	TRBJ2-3	TGCAGTGGGGGCGGCTCTAGCACAGATACGCAGTATTTT	CSGGGSSTDTQYF
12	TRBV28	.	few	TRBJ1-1	TGTGCCAGCAGTTTATATCGAGGGGAAGCTTTCTTT	CASSLYRGEAFF
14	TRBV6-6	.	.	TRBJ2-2	TGTGCCAGCAGGATACAGGGTTACACCGGGGAGCTGTTTTTT	CASRIQGYTGELFF
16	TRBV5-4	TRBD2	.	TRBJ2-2	TGTGCCAGCAGGCCGGGAGGCTCCGCGAACACCGGGGAGCTGTTTTTT	CASRPGGSANTGELFF
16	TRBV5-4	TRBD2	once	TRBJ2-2	TGTGCCAGCAGCTTCGGGGGGGGGCCGGGCACCGGGGAGCTGTTTTTT	CASSFGGGPGTGELFF
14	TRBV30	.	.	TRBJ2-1	TGTGCCTGGAGTGTAATCCGTGGGGCCAATGAGCAGTTCTTC	CAWSVIRGANEQFF
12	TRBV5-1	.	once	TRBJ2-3	TGCGCCAGCAGCAGTGGCGGGGATACGCAGTATTTT	CASSSGGDTQYF